These T cell receptor beta chains were read from a single sample in a study of identical twins. TCRdb redid the calling of the 5' RACE reads with MiXCR, one entry per CDR3 protein. Here the sample spans around 570,000 distinct CDR3 sequences, 9.6% being singletons. The data also belong to a second study, concerning yellow fever vaccine responses in identical twins.

The specimen sequenced was PBMCs. These receptors all stem from a woman aged 18-29 years in good health. CDR3s include the opening cysteine and the closing phenylalanine or tryptophan. D genes are given only for firm matches. Expanded clones are given a class, and other clones once, few, many or no size at all.

cdr3_nt: TGCGCCAGCTCCAGAGGTGCGGGGGTAGAAGAGACCCAGTACTTC
cdr3_aa: CASSRGAGVEETQYF
j_call: TRBJ2-5
clone_size: .
d_call: TRBD2
v_call: TRBV5-1

cdr3_nt: TGTGCCAGCAGTTTAAAAGGGTGGAGGATCACCGGGGAGCTGTTTTTT
cdr3_aa: CASSLKGWRITGELFF
j_call: TRBJ2-2
clone_size: few
d_call: .
v_call: TRBV6-2/TRBV6-3

cdr3_nt: TGTGCCAGCAGCCGTACGGGTCCCGGGGCCAACGTCCTGACTTTC
cdr3_aa: CASSRTGPGANVLTF
j_call: TRBJ2-6
clone_size: .
d_call: .
v_call: TRBV14

cdr3_nt: TGTGCCATCAGTGATGCAGGGACCGAAGAGACCCAGTACTTC
cdr3_aa: CAISDAGTEETQYF
j_call: TRBJ2-5
clone_size: few
d_call: .
v_call: TRBV10-3

cdr3_nt: TGTGCCAGCCGGGGATCGGGGGGGGGCTCTAATGAGCAGTTCTTC
cdr3_aa: CASRGSGGGSNEQFF
j_call: TRBJ2-1
clone_size: many
d_call: TRBD2
v_call: TRBV3-1

cdr3_nt: TGTGCCAGCAGCCTCCCGACCCCACCCGCAGATACGCAGTATTTT
cdr3_aa: CASSLPTPPADTQYF
j_call: TRBJ2-3
clone_size: few
d_call: .
v_call: TRBV7-9

cdr3_nt: TGCAGCGTTGGGACAGGGGCGGAGACCCAGTACTTC
cdr3_aa: CSVGTGAETQYF
j_call: TRBJ2-5
clone_size: few
d_call: TRBD1
v_call: TRBV29-1

cdr3_nt: TGTGCCAGCAGCCGCTTAGGGGAGACTGGGGCCAACGTCCTGACTTTC
cdr3_aa: CASSRLGETGANVLTF
j_call: TRBJ2-6
clone_size: .
d_call: .
v_call: TRBV3-1

cdr3_nt: TGTGCCAGCACCAAATTGATCGGGGGAGGCTACACCTTC
cdr3_aa: CASTKLIGGGYTF
j_call: TRBJ1-2
clone_size: few
d_call: .
v_call: TRBV7-2

cdr3_nt: TGCAGCGGGGGACAGGGGGACTATGGCTACACCTTC
cdr3_aa: CSGGQGDYGYTF
j_call: TRBJ1-2
clone_size: many
d_call: TRBD1
v_call: TRBV29-1

cdr3_nt: TGTGCCAGTAGTATGTTCGGGACAGGCTTAAATCAGCCCCAGCATTTT
cdr3_aa: CASSMFGTGLNQPQHF
j_call: TRBJ1-5
clone_size: .
d_call: TRBD1
v_call: TRBV19

cdr3_nt: TGTGCCAGCAGTTCAGGGACGGGCGAGCAGTACTTC
cdr3_aa: CASSSGTGEQYF
j_call: TRBJ2-7
clone_size: many
d_call: .
v_call: TRBV28

cdr3_nt: TGCAGTGCGGTCCCACTAGCGGGGGACTACGAGCAGTACTTC
cdr3_aa: CSAVPLAGDYEQYF
j_call: TRBJ2-7
clone_size: few
d_call: TRBD2
v_call: TRBV20-1

cdr3_nt: TGCGCCAGCAGCTTGGCGCTAGCCCTCACAGATACGCAGTATTTT
cdr3_aa: CASSLALALTDTQYF
j_call: TRBJ2-3
clone_size: .
d_call: .
v_call: TRBV5-1

cdr3_nt: TGCGCCAGCAGCCAAGAAGGCGGGAGGGCCGCAAATGAGCAGTTCTTC
cdr3_aa: CASSQEGGRAANEQFF
j_call: TRBJ2-1
clone_size: .
d_call: TRBD2
v_call: TRBV4-3

cdr3_nt: TGCGCCAGCAGCTTGCCAGGGGGCGATTCGGATACGCAGTATTTT
cdr3_aa: CASSLPGGDSDTQYF
j_call: TRBJ2-3
clone_size: many
d_call: TRBD1
v_call: TRBV5-1

cdr3_nt: TGTGCCAGCGGGACAGGGGACCGGAACACTGAAGCTTTCTTT
cdr3_aa: CASGTGDRNTEAFF
j_call: TRBJ1-1
clone_size: few
d_call: TRBD1
v_call: TRBV12-3/TRBV12-4

cdr3_nt: TGCGCCAGCAGCTCGGGGGGACTAGCGGTAAAAGAGACCCAGTACTTC
cdr3_aa: CASSSGGLAVKETQYF
j_call: TRBJ2-5
clone_size: few
d_call: TRBD2
v_call: TRBV5-1

cdr3_nt: TGTGCCAGCCAGGGGGGAAACAGGGGGCTTGGCAGGAATGAGCAGTTCTTC
cdr3_aa: CASQGGNRGLGRNEQFF
j_call: TRBJ2-1
clone_size: many
d_call: TRBD1
v_call: TRBV2

cdr3_nt: TGCGCCAGCAGCCCGCGGGGGGATGGGGCGAGGGAGCAGTACTTC
cdr3_aa: CASSPRGDGAREQYF
j_call: TRBJ2-7
clone_size: few
d_call: TRBD2
v_call: TRBV5-1

cdr3_nt: TGTGCCATCAGTGGAAACGGTCACGAGCAGTACTTC
cdr3_aa: CAISGNGHEQYF
j_call: TRBJ2-7
clone_size: .
d_call: .
v_call: TRBV10-3

cdr3_nt: TGTGCCAGCAGCTTAAAGGCCAAGACTCCGGGACAAAACCACAATGAGCAGTTCTTC
cdr3_aa: CASSLKAKTPGQNHNEQFF
j_call: TRBJ2-1
clone_size: few
d_call: .
v_call: TRBV11-1